The 9 T cell receptor beta chains in this list originate from one sample, sequenced in a study of identical twins. TCRdb analysed the 5' RACE reads with MiXCR anew, one entry per CDR3 protein. This table holds about 240,000 distinct CDR3 sequences, roughly 13% found once. The sample was also reused in another study, on yellow fever vaccine responses in identical twins.

Sequenced material: memory (CD45RO+) T cells sorted from blood. Receptor source: a woman aged 18-29 years in good health.

This clonotype turned up a few times. This CDR3 is CSSQGTGDTEAFF. The CDR3 nucleotides read TGCAGCTCTCAAGGGACAGGGGACACTGAAGCTTTCTTT. J is TRBJ1-1 and V is TRBV29-1, with TRBD1 matching 10 bases. V shed 8 bases, J shed 3 bases, and the junction held 6 bases outside the gene matches. This CDR3 region has 13 residues. The germline V gene has CDR1 SQVTM and CDR2 ANQGSEA.

This clonotype occurred a few times. This sequence joins TRBV5-1 and TRBJ2-5; 7 bases are a match to TRBD2. V shed 4 bases and J 1 base; nucleotides not matched to a gene: 7. CDR1 and CDR2 from the germline V gene are SGHRS and YFSETQ. The length of the CDR3 is 15 residues. CDR3 bases: TGCGCCAGCAGCGCAGCGGGGAAGGGCCAAGAGACCCAGTACTTC. Translation: CASSAAGKGQETQYF.

The V call is TRBV4-3, the J call TRBJ2-1; D is perhaps TRBD1 (5 bases). The germline V and J ends were trimmed by 0 bases and 7 bases, with 10 bases remaining between them. CDR1 is LGHNA and CDR2 is YSLEER in the germline V gene. The CDR3 contains 14 residues. CDR3 region: CASSQDRQQNEQFF. The CDR3 DNA follows: TGCGCCAGCAGCCAAGATCGACAGCAAAATGAGCAGTTCTTC.

The chain uses TRBV20-1 and TRBJ2-7, with D tentatively TRBD1 (6 bases). The CDR3 covers 13 residues. The V gene's germline CDR1 is DFQATT and CDR2 SNEGSKA (reference sequence). V lost 6 bases and J 4 bases, leaving 16 bases between the germline ends. CDR3 protein: CSAPGTSGYEQYF. The CDR3 DNA sequence: TGCAGTGCGCCCGGGACATCGGGGTACGAGCAGTACTTC.

This clonotype came up a few times. CDR3 coding DNA: TGCGCCAGCAGCAACAGACAGACCGGGGAGCTGTTTTTT. Its protein is CASSNRQTGELFF. V is TRBV5-1 and J is TRBJ2-2, with a possible D match to TRBD1 (5 bases). Germline V gene lookup returns CDR1 SGHRS and CDR2 YFSETQ. V dropped 4 bases and J dropped 5 bases, with 9 bases sitting between them. This CDR3 is built from 13 residues.

This clonotype showed up just a few times. Here the CDR3 DNA reads TGCGCCAGCAGCTTGCAGACAGGGGGAGAGACCCAGTACTTC. This codes for CASSLQTGGETQYF. This chain joins TRBV5-1 and TRBJ2-5, with 9 bases identical to TRBD1. The V and J ends lost 1 base and 4 bases, in that order; junction bases with no gene match: 2. The CDR3 totals 14 residues. CDR1 and CDR2 (germline): SGHRS, YFSETQ.

V gene TRBV11-2 combines with J gene TRBJ2-1; D ambiguous. V was shortened by 5 bases and J by 6 bases, with 5 bases between the two germline ends. The germline gives CDR1 SGHAT, CDR2 FQNNGV. The CDR3 is 11 residues long. The CDR3 reads CASSGPNEQFF. CDR3 DNA: TGTGCCAGCAGCGGTCCCAATGAGCAGTTCTTC.

This clonotype has ten or more counts. The J gene is TRBJ2-2, the V gene TRBV29-1, with TRBD1 matching over 10 bases. In germline, CDR1 is SQVTM, CDR2 ANQGSEA. With V trimmed by 7 bases and J by 7 bases, 9 bases remained unmatched. This CDR3 has 14 amino acids. The CDR3: CSASDRGLFGELFF. CDR3 coding DNA: TGCAGCGCCTCAGACAGGGGGCTTTTCGGGGAGCTGTTTTTT.

This clonotype was detected a few times. The J gene is TRBJ2-1, the V gene TRBV7-2, with 10 nucleotides matching TRBD2. V trimming: 3 bases; J trimming: 3 bases; junction bases outside the gene matches: 2. CDR3 size: 15 residues. Germline CDR1 is SGHTA and CDR2 is FQGNSA. The CDR3 sequence: CASSFQRGGYNEQFF. The CDR3, as DNA: TGTGCCAGCAGCTTTCAGCGGGGGGGCTACAATGAGCAGTTCTTC.